A single T cell receptor beta chain is shown here with its context. Sequencing used immunoSEQ multiplex PCR; TCRdb keeps in-frame clones, though not all of them. The table has fewer than 400,000 clones, around 90% seen once. These data are taken from a study of blood T cell repertoires in COVID-19. With 7 bases clipped from V and 2 bases from J, the junction kept 4 bases outside the gene matches. Germline-derived CDR1 and CDR2 are LNHDA and SQIVND (reference sequence). This CDR3 spans 14 amino acids. During active infection, Seattle patients enrolled and were then monitored through disease. The sequenced material came from peripheral blood. This sequence was found in a woman aged 30 to 39 with COVID-19, enrolled during active disease. V usage is TRBV19 and J usage is TRBJ2-1; 8 bases map to TRBD2. CDR3 loop: CASMLAGTYNEQFF. Here the CDR3 DNA reads TGTGCCAGTATGCTAGCGGGCACCTACAATGAGCAGTTCTTC. The whole variable domain, filled in from reference TRBV19 and TRBJ2-1, reads DGGITQSPKYLFRKEGQNVTLSCEQNLNHDAMYWYRQDPGQGLRLIYYSQIVNDFQKGDIAEGYSVSREKKESFPLTVTSAQKNPTAFYLCASMLAGTYNEQFFGPGTRLTVL.